The clone carrying this T cell receptor (beta chain) was seen many times. The record originates from a study of patients and donors after allogeneic stem cell transplantation. TCRdb analysed the RT-PCR reads with MiXCR anew, one entry per CDR3 protein. The sample shows 900,000 to 1,000,000 distinct CDR3 sequences, over 15% of them seen only once. Between the trimmed V and J ends, which lost 5 bases and 2 bases, there was a span of 9 bases. Looked up from germline, CDR1 is MGHDK and CDR2 is SYGVNS. This CDR3 contains 13 residues. V gene TRBV25-1 combines with J gene TRBJ1-2, with D maybe TRBD1 (6 bases). Sequencing used blood, either unsorted or a sorted T cell fraction (not recorded which). The sequence derives from a human donor who was either an allogeneic HSCT recipient or a stem cell or donor lymphocyte infusion donor (not recorded which). It is not recorded whose cells these are; they may come from a transplant donor. The CDR3 protein is CASSQRGNYGYTF. The CDR3 nucleotides read TGTGCCAGCAGTCAGAGGGGGAACTATGGCTACACCTTC.